This T cell receptor beta chain was identified during a study of early T cells in non-severe SARS-CoV-2 infection. Study results and caveats: Comparison of clonotypes with VDJdb favored anti-spike CD8 responses while missing private and CD4 specificities.

Individual cDNA molecules were tagged with unique molecular identifiers. TCRdb reprocessed the 5' RACE reads with MiXCR, giving one entry per CDR3 protein. Altogether roughly 51,000 distinct CDR3 sequences are present, around 6.5% being singletons, with the ten largest covering less than 3.5%. This clonotype was found a few times. What it recognizes is unknown. Sample: whole blood, taken at baseline. The TCR sequence derives from an adult who was a healthcare worker with PCR-confirmed SARS-CoV-2 infection or an uninfected control (not recorded which).

The CDR3 region has the DNA TGTGCCAGCAGTCCAGGGGGCCGGTCCTACGAGCAGTACTTC. Translated: CASSPGGRSYEQYF. J is TRBJ2-7 and V is TRBV28; 8 bases align to TRBD1. Losses at the gene ends were 5 bases for V and 1 base for J; bases not matched to a gene: 4. There are 14 residues in the CDR3. CDR1 and CDR2 (germline): MDHEN, SYDVKM.